This T cell receptor (beta chain) was sequenced for a study of T cells in Graves' hyperthyroidism and ophthalmopathy. Regarding the study as a whole: Ophthalmopathy was predicted by the model a median of roughly 6.6 months ahead of onset. Blood held most thyroid clonotypes expanded above 0.001 frequency.

Under 3 months was the duration of disease in ophthalmopathy patients, who also had a Clinical Activity Score of at least 3 and a NOSPECS grade of at least 4. The V end lost 2 bases, the J end lost 9 bases, and 5 bases lay between the germline ends. Germline lookup yields CDR1 SEHNR and CDR2 FQNEAQ (reference sequence). The CDR3 extends over 11 amino acids. The CDR3 regions of TCR beta were amplified from RNA transcripts. With the HTBI primer set, the TCR CDR3 went through a first round of RT-PCR. MiXCR was run by TCRdb on the multiplex PCR reads, yielding one entry per CDR3 protein. The sample shows hundreds of thousands of distinct CDR3 sequences, roughly 20% of them seen only once. There are many counts of this clonotype. Its target is not known.

The chain combines TRBV7-9 with TRBJ2-1; D gene unclear. The source is a man aged 25 to 40 with Graves' ophthalmopathy. The sequenced sample was blood. The CDR3 reads CASSLRAEQFF. For the CDR3, the DNA is TGTGCCAGCAGCTTACGGGCTGAGCAGTTCTTC. Supplemented by reference TRBV7-9 and TRBJ2-1, the full variable domain reads DTGVSQNPRHKITKRGQNVTFRCDPISEHNRLYWYRQTLGQGPEFLTYFQNEAQLEKSRLLSDRFSAERPKGSFSTLEIQRTEQGDSAMYLCASSLRAEQFFGPGTRLTVL.